Presented here are 21 T cell receptor beta chains from one specimen sequenced in a study of molecular identifiers for immune sequencing clone quantification. MiXCR, applied by TCRdb to the PCR reads, yields one record per CDR3 protein. The table lists a few hundred thousand distinct CDR3 sequences, roughly 24% of them singletons. The specimen was naive CD8+ T cells from blood, with Jurkat cell RNA spiked in. Subset in this sample: FACS-sorted CD8+CD4-CCR7+CD45RA+ naive T cells. These receptor sequences come from a human donor in good health. Some libraries in this study had Jurkat cell RNA spiked in.

The chain is built from TRBV5-1 and TRBJ2-7, with TRBD1 matching 10 bases. This CDR3 has 16 amino acids. V trimming: 3 bases; J trimming: 2 bases; junction bases outside the gene matches: 8. Per germline, CDR1 SGHRS and CDR2 YFSETQ. In DNA, the CDR3 is TGCGCCAGCAGCTCCTGGGACAGGGGTCCCACCTACGAGCAGTACTTC. Its protein product is CASSSWDRGPTYEQYF.

The chain carries TRBV4-3 and TRBJ2-3; the match to TRBD2 covers 15 bases. Germline V gives CDR1 LGHNA, CDR2 YSLEER. This CDR3 is built from 17 residues. J gave up 1 base and V 9 bases, and 8 bases lay outside the gene matches. CDR3 sequence: CASAGLAGGSGTDTQYF. The CDR3 region has the DNA TGCGCCAGTGCCGGACTAGCGGGGGGGTCAGGCACAGATACGCAGTATTTT.

The chain recombines TRBV20-1 with TRBJ2-3; D remains unclear. The germline V gene has CDR1 DFQATT and CDR2 SNEGSKA (reference sequence). The CDR3 contains 13 residues. The V gene lost 0 bases and the J gene lost 11 bases, with 15 bases spanning the gap. As DNA, the CDR3 is TGCAGTGCTAGAGAAGTCATACAGCTATGGCAGTATTTT. Residues: CSAREVIQLWQYF.

This clonotype was found a few times. This chain joins TRBV13 and TRBJ2-2, with TRBD1 identical over 8 bases. Germline CDR1 and CDR2: PRHDT and FYEKMQ (reference sequence). Germline trimming cut 5 bases from V and 4 bases from J; bases unmatched to any gene: 6. The CDR3 sequence is 15 residues long. This CDR3 reads CASSPGQGSTGELFF. CDR3 DNA: TGTGCCAGCAGCCCAGGACAGGGCAGCACCGGGGAGCTGTTTTTT.

This clonotype turned up a few times. The V and J genes are TRBV19 and TRBJ1-3; no definite D call. With 6 bases removed from V and 0 bases from J, the gap between germline ends came to 6 bases. CDR1 is LNHDA and CDR2 is SQIVND in the germline V gene (reference sequence). The CDR3 is made up of 13 amino acids. CDR3 residues: CASSPASGNTIYF. For the CDR3, the DNA is TGTGCCAGTAGCCCCGCCTCTGGAAACACCATATATTTT.

This clonotype was seen repeatedly, ten times or more. The chain couples TRBV27 to TRBJ1-5; D gene ambiguous. The CDR3 consists of 12 residues. The germline V gene has CDR1 MNHEY and CDR2 SMNVEV (reference sequence). V was clipped by 5 bases and J by 4 bases, with 6 bases between them. The CDR3 spells CASSNQNQPQHF. CDR3 coding DNA: TGTGCCAGCAGTAATCAAAATCAGCCCCAGCATTTT.

This clonotype was detected many times. The J gene is TRBJ1-2, the V gene TRBV9, with 7 bases matching TRBD1. The CDR3 sequence is 15 residues long. Trimming cost V 4 bases and J 6 bases; bases outside gene matches: 12. Per germline, CDR1 SGDLS and CDR2 YYNGEE. CDR3 DNA sequence: TGTGCCAGCAGCCCCGCCTTGACAGGGTTCAATGGCTACACCTTC. Protein: CASSPALTGFNGYTF. Filled out from reference TRBV9 and TRBJ1-2, the complete variable domain reads DSGVTQTPKHLITATGQRVTLRCSPRSGDLSVYWYQQSLDQGLQFLIQYYNGEERAKGNILERFSAQQFPDLHSELNLSSLELGDSALYFCASSPALTGFNGYTFGSGTRLTVV.

This clonotype was recorded a few times. The J gene is TRBJ1-5, the V gene TRBV19; unclear D gene. The CDR3 runs 14 residues. In germline, CDR1 is LNHDA, CDR2 SQIVND (reference sequence). Trimming removed 4 bases at V and 1 base at J, with 8 bases between. CDR3 in amino acids: CASSTPGSNQPQHF. The DNA for the CDR3 is TGTGCCAGTAGTACACCGGGGAGCAATCAGCCCCAGCATTTT. Full variable domain (outside the CDR3, taken from reference TRBV19 and TRBJ1-5): DGGITQSPKYLFRKEGQNVTLSCEQNLNHDAMYWYRQDPGQGLRLIYYSQIVNDFQKGDIAEGYSVSREKKESFPLTVTSAQKNPTAFYLCASSTPGSNQPQHFGDGTRLSIL.

On this clonotype itself: A much larger clone is a single base away; this may be a read error. Written as DNA, the CDR3 is TGCGGCGTTGCCCCGGAGCTCAATCAGCCCCAGCATTTT. Its protein product is CGVAPELNQPQHF. The chain links TRBV29-1 to TRBJ1-5; D gene unclear. CDR3 size: 13 residues. From germline, CDR1 is SQVTM and CDR2 ANQGSEA.

This clonotype has at least ten counts. The chain employs TRBV7-2 and TRBJ2-1; TRBD1 matches 7 bases. The CDR3 runs 15 residues. The V and J ends lost 1 base and 8 bases, in that order; junction bases with no gene match: 8. From germline, CDR1 is SGHTA and CDR2 FQGNSA. The CDR3 protein is CASSLVGDSGDEQFF. The CDR3, as DNA: TGTGCCAGCAGCTTAGTAGGGGACAGTGGCGATGAGCAGTTCTTC.

This clonotype was seen only a few times. The chain combines TRBV4-1 with TRBJ2-1; TRBD2 agrees at 12 bases. Germline CDR1 is MGHRA and CDR2 is YSYEKL. Unmatched junction bases numbered 16, after V lost 0 bases and J lost 7 bases. The CDR3 extends over 20 amino acids. The DNA of the CDR3 is TGCGCCAGCAGCCAAGAGGACCAAAGTCGGGCTAGCGGGAGGGGAAATGAGCAGTTCTTC. This translates into CASSQEDQSRASGRGNEQFF.

This clonotype has at least ten counts. The chain carries TRBV18 and TRBJ1-2, with D maybe TRBD1 (6 bases). The CDR3 has 15 amino acids. Trimming cost V 3 bases and J 5 bases, with 16 bases left between them. CDR1 is KGHSH, CDR2 LQKENI, per germline. This chain's CDR3 is CASSPPGGAFYGYTF. The CDR3 bases are TGTGCCAGCTCACCCCCCGGGGGCGCGTTTTATGGCTACACCTTC.

This rearrangement joins TRBV28 to TRBJ1-6, with 7 bases matching TRBD1. Germline-derived CDR1 and CDR2 are MDHEN and SYDVKM. The CDR3 sequence is 16 residues long. With 4 bases clipped from V and 8 bases from J, the junction kept 11 bases outside the gene matches. The CDR3 coding sequence is TGTGCCAGCAGTTCCTCGGACAGGCCGAGTGATTCACCCCTCCACTTT. Residues: CASSSSDRPSDSPLHF.

This clonotype was seen a handful of times. Compared with germline, one end of the junction differs, possibly owing to a read error. The rearrangement joins TRBV5-3 to TRBJ2-3, with D possibly matching TRBD2 (6 bases). TRBV5-3 is reported as an ORF; its role is uncertain. The length of the CDR3 is 15 residues. In DNA form, the CDR3 reads TGTGCCAGCAGCTTGGGGGGTACAGGCACAGATACGCAGTGTTTT. Protein product: CASSLGGTGTDTQCF.

Comments on this clonotype: A much larger clone differs from this one at a single base, so this may be a read error. CDR3: CAISYQGSEQYF. The DNA of the CDR3 is TGTGCCATCAGTTACCAGGGTAGCGAGCAGTACTTC. The chain has TRBV10-3 and TRBJ2-7, with D possibly TRBD1 on 5 matching bases. Germline V gene data show CDR1 as ENHRY and CDR2 as SYGVKD. Trimming stripped 5 bases from V and 6 bases from J, with 11 bases between. The CDR3 length is 12 residues.

This sequence joins TRBV7-9 and TRBJ2-7, with 7 nucleotides matching TRBD1. J was trimmed by 0 bases and V by 5 bases; bases with no gene match: 7. Per germline, CDR1 SEHNR and CDR2 FQNEAQ (reference sequence). The CDR3 totals 15 residues. As DNA, the CDR3 is TGTGCCAGCAGCGAGGGACAGTGTATCTCCTACGAGCAGTACTTC. It codes for CASSEGQCISYEQYF.

This clonotype was picked up many times. The V and J genes are TRBV28 and TRBJ1-1, with 7 bases identical to TRBD1. This CDR3 contains 14 residues. CDR1 is MDHEN and CDR2 is SYDVKM in the germline V gene. The J segment lost 4 bases and the V segment lost 4 bases, leaving 6 bases of the junction unmatched. This CDR3 is CASSYRGGLTEAFF. For the CDR3, the DNA is TGTGCCAGCAGTTACAGGGGCGGGCTCACTGAAGCTTTCTTT.

This clonotype was found a few times. The chain couples TRBV11-3 to TRBJ2-4; no reliable D call. The CDR3 covers 16 residues. Looked up from germline, CDR1 is SGHNT and CDR2 is YENEEA. Between the trimmed V and J ends, which lost 0 bases and 0 bases, there was a span of 9 bases. The CDR3 sequence is CASSLDKLQAKNIQYF. The CDR3 nucleotides read TGTGCCAGCAGCTTAGATAAACTGCAAGCCAAAAACATTCAGTACTTC.

Regarding this clonotype: A read error is possible here, since a much larger clone lies one base away. The chain couples TRBV5-6 to TRBJ1-1; D not resolved. There are 12 residues in the CDR3. Germline CDR1 and CDR2: SGHDT and YYEEEE. The CDR3 DNA follows: TGTGCCAGCAGCAGCTCCTGGCAGGAAGCTTCCTTT. This translates into CASSSSWQEASF. Filled out from reference TRBV5-6 and TRBJ1-1, the complete variable domain reads DAGVTQSPTHLIKTRGQQVTLRCSPKSGHDTVSWYQQALGQGPQFIFQYYEEEERQRGNFPDRFSGHQFPNYSSELNVNALLLGDSALYLCASSSSWQEASFGQGTRLTVV.

The sample holds many counts of this clonotype. The rearrangement links TRBV6-5 to TRBJ2-3; no clear D. The germline V gene encodes CDR1 MNHEY and CDR2 SVGAGI. V was trimmed by 5 bases and J by 4 bases, leaving 10 bases between them. There are 13 residues in the CDR3. The CDR3 DNA reads as TGTGCCAGCAGTCCCCTCGGTTCAGATACGCAGTATTTT. Residues: CASSPLGSDTQYF.

Points on this clonotype: A much larger clone differs by one base, so this may be a read error. As the CDR3 is not closed by the conserved phenylalanine or tryptophan, this likely results from a read error. This chain links TRBV11-2 with TRBJ2-3; 11 bases map to TRBD2. The CDR3 covers 14 residues. V lost 8 bases to trimming and J lost 6 bases; unmatched junction nucleotides: 7. CDR1 SGHAT and CDR2 FQNNGV come from the germline V gene. CDR3 region: CASSIAGGRDTQYS. The CDR3 DNA sequence: TGTGCCAGCTCCATAGCGGGGGGGCGCGATACGCAGTATTCT.